This is a list of T cell receptor beta chains from one sample in a study of blood T cells in healthy people across ages. TCRdb recomputed calls from the 5' RACE reads with MiXCR, one row per CDR3 protein. The table lists some 1.8 million distinct CDR3 sequences, 35% to 50% of them singletons. Sequences were obtained from blood. Receptor source: a human donor in good health. Each CDR3 is given with its conserved first and last residue. A D gene is named only where the DNA matches it firmly. Clone size, where shown, is once, few, many, or a class for clones that have expanded.

J	D	size	V	DNA	CDR3
TRBJ2-3	TRBD2	-	TRBV30	TGTGCCTGGAGTGTCGGGGGGGCTTCAGATACGCAGTATTTT	CAWSVGGASDTQYF
TRBJ2-7	TRBD2	-	TRBV5-1	TGCGCCAGCAGCTCCCGGGACTACTCCTACGAGCAGTACTTC	CASSSRDYSYEQYF
TRBJ1-2	-	-	TRBV12-3/TRBV12-4	TGTGCCAGCAGCCTACTGGGGGCGAGTGGCTACACCTTC	CASSLLGASGYTF
TRBJ2-5	-	-	TRBV7-9	TGTGCCAGCAGACTGGACAGTGAAGAGACCCAGTACTTC	CASRLDSEETQYF
TRBJ1-2	-	-	TRBV30	TGTGCTGCCAGGGGTGGATGGTATGGCTACACCTTC	CAARGGWYGYTF
TRBJ2-1	-	few	TRBV5-5	TGTGCCAGCAGCTTGGGTGGGACCCTCTCGCAGTTCTTC	CASSLGGTLSQFF
TRBJ2-5	-	-	TRBV20-1	TGCAGTGCTAGAGATGGAGTCAGGGAGACCCAGTACTTC	CSARDGVRETQYF
TRBJ2-3	-	few	TRBV7-9	TGTGCCAGCAGCTTGGCCAGGGAAGTCACAGATACGCAGTATTTT	CASSLAREVTDTQYF
TRBJ2-7	-	few	TRBV28	TGTGCCAGCAAATCCGGGACCCGACCTTCCTACGAGCAGTACTTC	CASKSGTRPSYEQYF
TRBJ2-1	-	-	TRBV7-9	TGTGCCGGCACAATCGGAAATTTCGATGAGCAGTTCTTC	CAGTIGNFDEQFF
TRBJ1-1	-	few	TRBV5-5	TGTGCCAGCGGAACCCCAGGGAGAGGTGACACTGAAGCTTTCTTT	CASGTPGRGDTEAFF
TRBJ1-5	TRBD1	-	TRBV27	TGTGCCAGCAGTAGACTACCGGGACAGAGCAATCAGCCCCAGCATTTT	CASSRLPGQSNQPQHF
TRBJ1-1	-	-	TRBV12-3/TRBV12-4	TGTGCCAGCAGTCACCTAGGCACAGGGAACACTGAAGCTTTCTTT	CASSHLGTGNTEAFF
TRBJ1-4	TRBD1	-	TRBV12-3/TRBV12-4	TGTGCCAGCAGTTTTATTCTCACCGGGACAGGGGCTCGAGGAAATGAAAAACTGTTTTTT	CASSFILTGTGARGNEKLFF
TRBJ2-5	TRBD2	-	TRBV7-2	TGTGCCAGCAGCTTAGACGGACTAGCGGGGGAGGAGACCCAGTACTTC	CASSLDGLAGEETQYF
TRBJ1-2	-	many	TRBV4-1	TGCGCCAGCAGCCAAGAGGCCCGTAACTATGGCTACACCTTC	CASSQEARNYGYTF
TRBJ1-4	-	few	TRBV11-1	TGTGCCAGCAGTCGGACAGCCGATAATGAAAAACTGTTTTTT	CASSRTADNEKLFF
TRBJ2-5	-	-	TRBV9	TGTGCCAGCAGCCCCGGGACGCGGCGGGGTGAGACCCAGTACTTC	CASSPGTRRGETQYF
TRBJ1-2	-	-	TRBV4-3	TGCGCCAGCAGCCAAGGGGACGGTGGGGCCCGTAACTATGGCTACACCTTC	CASSQGDGGARNYGYTF
TRBJ1-1	-	once	TRBV20-1	TGCAGGGCATCACAGGGCCCTGTGGGAAGCACTGAAGCTTTCTTT	CRASQGPVGSTEAFF
TRBJ1-5	-	-	TRBV2	TGTGCCAGCATTCGGGACCGGGCCGGCAATCAGCCCCAGCATTTT	CASIRDRAGNQPQHF
TRBJ2-6	TRBD1	-	TRBV12-3/TRBV12-4	TGTGCCAGCAGCTTCGGGACAGGCAAGTTTGGGGCCAACGTCCTGACTTTC	CASSFGTGKFGANVLTF
TRBJ1-4	TRBD1	-	TRBV7-8	TGTGCCAGCAGCTTGCGGACAGGTGCCGCAACTAATGGAAAACTGTTTTTT	CASSLRTGAATNGKLFF
TRBJ2-3	TRBD2	-	TRBV7-2	TGTGCCAGCAGCTTAGTAGCGGGGGAATATACGCAGTATTTT	CASSLVAGEYTQYF
TRBJ2-2	TRBD2	many	TRBV20-1	TGCAGTGCTAGAGATCTTATCACGGGGGGGGATGGCGGGGAGCTGTTTTTT	CSARDLITGGDGGELFF
TRBJ1-2	TRBD1	few	TRBV20-1	TGCAGTGCTAGTCCGCCGGGACAGCGTAACTATGGCTACACCTTC	CSASPPGQRNYGYTF
TRBJ2-7	-	-	TRBV6-5	TGTGCCAGCAGTTACTCGTGGGGGGCCTACGAGCAGTACTTC	CASSYSWGAYEQYF
TRBJ2-5	TRBD1	-	TRBV29-1	TGCAGCGTTGAAGATCTGGGACAGATTACCGGGGAGACCCAGTACTTC	CSVEDLGQITGETQYF
TRBJ1-2	-	-	TRBV5-4	TGTGCCAGCAGCTTGGTTGACAGCGAAGGTTACTATGGCTACACCTTC	CASSLVDSEGYYGYTF